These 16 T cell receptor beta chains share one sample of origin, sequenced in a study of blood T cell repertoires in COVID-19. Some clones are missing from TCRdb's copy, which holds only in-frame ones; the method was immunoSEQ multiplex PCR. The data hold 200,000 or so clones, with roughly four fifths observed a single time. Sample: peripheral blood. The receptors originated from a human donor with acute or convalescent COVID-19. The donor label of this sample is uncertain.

CDR3 protein: CATSRELGHNYEQYF. CDR3 DNA: TGTGCCACCAGCAGAGAATTGGGACATAACTACGAGCAGTACTTC. The chain recombines TRBV15 with TRBJ2-7, with D possibly TRBD1 on 6 matching bases. Per germline, CDR1 LNHNV and CDR2 YYDKDF (reference sequence). Trimming took off 0 bases at V and 3 bases at J, with 12 bases between the two ends. The CDR3 sequence is 15 residues long. Full variable domain (rest looked up from reference TRBV15 and TRBJ2-7): DAMVIQNPRYQVTQFGKPVTLSCSQTLNHNVMYWYQQKSSQAPKLLFHYYDKDFNNEADTPDNFQSRRPNTSFCFLDIRSPGLGDTAMYLCATSRELGHNYEQYFGPGTRLTVT.

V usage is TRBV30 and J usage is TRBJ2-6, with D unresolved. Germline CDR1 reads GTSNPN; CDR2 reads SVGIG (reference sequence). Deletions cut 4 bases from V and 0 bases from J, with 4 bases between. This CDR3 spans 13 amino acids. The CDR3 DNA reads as TGTGCCTGGACTCTCTCTGGGGCCAACGTCCTGACTTTC. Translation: CAWTLSGANVLTF. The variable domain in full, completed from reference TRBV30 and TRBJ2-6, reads SQTIHQWPATLVQPVGSPLSLECTVEGTSNPNLYWYRQAAGRGLQLLFYSVGIGQISSEVPQNLSASRPQDRQFILSSKKLLLSDSGFYLCAWTLSGANVLTFGAGSRLTVL.

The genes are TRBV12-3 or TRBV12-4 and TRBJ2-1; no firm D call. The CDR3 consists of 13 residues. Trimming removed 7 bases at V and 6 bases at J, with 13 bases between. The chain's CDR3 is CASTQNPVNEQFF. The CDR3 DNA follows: TGTGCCAGCACCCAAAACCCAGTCAATGAGCAGTTCTTC.

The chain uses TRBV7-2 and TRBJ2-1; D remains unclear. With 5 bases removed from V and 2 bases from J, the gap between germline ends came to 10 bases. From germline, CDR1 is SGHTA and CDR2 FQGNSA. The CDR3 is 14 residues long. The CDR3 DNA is TGTGCCAGCAGCCGCGTTGAGACCTACAATGAGCAGTTCTTC. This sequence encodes CASSRVETYNEQFF. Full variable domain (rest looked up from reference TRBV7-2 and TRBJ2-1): GAGVSQSPSNKVTEKGKDVELRCDPISGHTALYWYRQSLGQGLEFLIYFQGNSAPDKSGLPSDRFSAERTGGSVSTLTIQRTQQEDSAVYLCASSRVETYNEQFFGPGTRLTVL.

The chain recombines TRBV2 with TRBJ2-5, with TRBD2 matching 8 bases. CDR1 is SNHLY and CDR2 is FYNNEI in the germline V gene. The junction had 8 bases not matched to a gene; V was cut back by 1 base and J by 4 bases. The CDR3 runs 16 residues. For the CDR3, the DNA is TGTGCCAGCAGTGAAGATGCTAGCGGGTGGTCAGAGACCCAGTACTTC. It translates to CASSEDASGWSETQYF.

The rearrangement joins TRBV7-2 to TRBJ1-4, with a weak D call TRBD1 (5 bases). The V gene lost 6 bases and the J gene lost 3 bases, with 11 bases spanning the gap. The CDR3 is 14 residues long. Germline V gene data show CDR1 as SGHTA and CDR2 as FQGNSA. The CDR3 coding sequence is TGTGCCAGCAGAGGTGGGGGGTCTAATGAAAAACTGTTTTTT. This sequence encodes CASRGGGSNEKLFF.

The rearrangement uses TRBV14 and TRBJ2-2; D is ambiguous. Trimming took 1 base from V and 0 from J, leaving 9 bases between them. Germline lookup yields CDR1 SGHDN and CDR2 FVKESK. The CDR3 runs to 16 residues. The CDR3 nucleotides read TGTGCCAGCAGCCAAGTCAGGCCAACGAACACCGGGGAGCTGTTTTTT. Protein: CASSQVRPTNTGELFF.

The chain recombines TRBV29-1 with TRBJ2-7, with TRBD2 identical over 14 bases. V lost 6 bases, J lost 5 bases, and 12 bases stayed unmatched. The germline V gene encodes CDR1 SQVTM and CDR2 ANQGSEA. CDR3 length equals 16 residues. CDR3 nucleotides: TGCAGCGTCGCCTACCCGGGACTAGCGGGAGTGGACGAGCAGTACTTC. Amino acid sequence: CSVAYPGLAGVDEQYF.

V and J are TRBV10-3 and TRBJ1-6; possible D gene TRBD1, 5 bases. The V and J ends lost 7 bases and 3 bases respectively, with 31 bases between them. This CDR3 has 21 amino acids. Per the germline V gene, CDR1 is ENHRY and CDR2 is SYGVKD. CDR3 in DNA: TGTGCCATCATCGGGGGGTGGGCACACACACCCTCACACAGCTATAATTCACCCCTCCACTTT. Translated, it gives CAIIGGWAHTPSHSYNSPLHF.

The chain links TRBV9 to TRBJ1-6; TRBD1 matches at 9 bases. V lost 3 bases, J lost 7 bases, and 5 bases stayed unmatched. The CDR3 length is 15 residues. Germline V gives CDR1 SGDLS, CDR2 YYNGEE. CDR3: CASSETGTGNSPLHF. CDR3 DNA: TGTGCCAGCAGCGAGACCGGGACAGGGAATTCACCCCTCCACTTT.

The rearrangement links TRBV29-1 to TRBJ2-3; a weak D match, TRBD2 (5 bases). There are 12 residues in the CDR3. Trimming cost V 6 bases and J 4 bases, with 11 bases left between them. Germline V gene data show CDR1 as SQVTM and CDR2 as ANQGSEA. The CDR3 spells CSVRTAPDTQYF. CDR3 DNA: TGCAGCGTCCGGACTGCGCCAGATACGCAGTATTTT.

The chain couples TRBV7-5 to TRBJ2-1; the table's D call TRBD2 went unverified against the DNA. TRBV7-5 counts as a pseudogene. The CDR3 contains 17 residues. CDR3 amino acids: CVRSLGGGASSYNEQFF. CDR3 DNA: TGTGTCAGAAGCTTAGGCGGGGGAGCGAGCTCCTACAATGAGCAGTTCTTC.

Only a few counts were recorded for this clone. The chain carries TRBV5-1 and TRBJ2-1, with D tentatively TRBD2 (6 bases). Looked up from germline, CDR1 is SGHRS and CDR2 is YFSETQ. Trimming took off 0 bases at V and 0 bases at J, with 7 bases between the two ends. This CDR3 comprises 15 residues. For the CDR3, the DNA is TGCGCCAGCAGCTTGGACGGGAGCTCCTACAATGAGCAGTTCTTC. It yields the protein CASSLDGSSYNEQFF.

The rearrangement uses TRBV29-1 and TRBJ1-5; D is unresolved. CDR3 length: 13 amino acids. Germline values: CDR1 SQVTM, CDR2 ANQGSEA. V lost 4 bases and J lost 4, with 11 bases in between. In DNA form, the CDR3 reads TGCAGCGTTGCGGTATCTTATAATCAGCCCCAGCATTTT. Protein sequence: CSVAVSYNQPQHF.

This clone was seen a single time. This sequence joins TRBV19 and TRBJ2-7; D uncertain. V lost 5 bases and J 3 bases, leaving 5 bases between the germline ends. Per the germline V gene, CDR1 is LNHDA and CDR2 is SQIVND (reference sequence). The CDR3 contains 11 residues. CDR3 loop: CASSRDYEQYF. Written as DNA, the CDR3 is TGTGCCAGTAGTCGAGACTACGAGCAGTACTTC.

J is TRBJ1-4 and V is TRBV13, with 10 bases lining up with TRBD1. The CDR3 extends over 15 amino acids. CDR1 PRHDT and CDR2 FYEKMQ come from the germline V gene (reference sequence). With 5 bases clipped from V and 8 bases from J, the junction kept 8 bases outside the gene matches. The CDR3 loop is CASSLRQGAGEKLFF. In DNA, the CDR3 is TGTGCCAGCAGCCTCCGACAGGGGGCGGGCGAAAAACTGTTTTTT.